This entry describes one TCR beta chain. Its antigen is as yet unknown. The V gene end was trimmed by 5 bases and the J gene end by 3 bases; junction bases not matched to a gene: 6. Per germline, CDR1 SGHNT and CDR2 YYREEE (reference sequence). This CDR3 region has 14 residues. The TCR alpha and TCR beta cDNA libraries, bearing sample barcodes and UMIs, were generated by 5'RACE using constant-segment primers. In TCRdb, the 5' RACE reads were re-called with MiXCR into one record per CDR3 protein. The sample has some 490,000 distinct CDR3 sequences, roughly 18% seen once. This sample was included in a study of T-cell memory formation after mild COVID-19. Study results and caveats: Researchers could not confirm that second-wave clones peaking on day 37 targeted SARS-CoV-2. Prior to infection, memory already included some responding clones, suggesting cross-reactive memory joined. Contracting clones localized mainly to CM and EM when CD4+ and mainly to EMRA when CD8+.

Sequences were obtained from PBMCs or a T cell subset sorted from them (not recorded which). The genes are TRBV5-4 and TRBJ2-3, with 7 bases aligning to TRBD1. This TCR was recovered from an adult woman who had mild COVID-19 (a few samples of this study predate the infection). Cell type and time point are not known. CDR3 residues: CASSFNRGTDTQYF. The CDR3 nucleotides read TGTGCCAGCAGTTTTAACAGGGGAACAGATACGCAGTATTTT.